These 12 T cell receptor beta chains came from one sample sequenced in a study of preoperative IRX-2 immunotherapy in early breast cancer. Treatment defined: preoperative locoregional IRX-2 cytokine immunotherapy. Sequencing used immunoSEQ multiplex PCR; TCRdb keeps in-frame clones, though not all of them. The table shows 40,000 to 45,000 clones, with roughly 80% occurring only once. The sequencing used tumor tissue, collected after IRX-2 immunotherapy. Receptors originate from a human donor with breast cancer.

This clone was seen a handful of times. V usage is TRBV6-8 and J usage is TRBJ1-1; TRBD1 matches 10 bases. The ends lost 11 bases at V and 2 bases at J; junction bases unmatched: 11. Germline CDR1 MNHGY, CDR2 SAAAGT. The CDR3 contains 15 residues. CDR3 residues: CAALGTGAPNTEAFF. CDR3 DNA: TGTGCCGCTTTGGGGACAGGGGCGCCCAACACTGAAGCTTTCTTT.

The chain recombines TRBV5-1 with TRBJ2-7, with D possibly matching TRBD1 (5 bases). This CDR3 has 15 residues. CDR1 is SGHRS and CDR2 is YFSETQ in the germline V gene. Trimming took 0 bases from V and 4 from J, leaving 14 bases between them. In DNA form, the CDR3 reads TGCGCCAGCAGCTTGGATAGGGGCACGGCTTACGAGCAGTACTTC. Its protein product is CASSLDRGTAYEQYF.

This CDR3 is CASSLGQVVGDPSYNEQFF. CDR3 bases: TGTGCCAGCAGCTTGGGCCAGGTTGTGGGGGATCCATCCTACAATGAGCAGTTCTTC. The chain is built from TRBV7-5 and TRBJ2-1. TRBV7-5 is listed as a pseudogene. This CDR3 has 19 residues.

V usage is TRBV10-2 and J usage is TRBJ1-5, with D uncertain. Germline V lookup: CDR1 WSHSY, CDR2 SAAADI. The ends were cut back, 6 bases at V and 5 bases at J, with 14 bases in the middle. This CDR3 is 14 amino acids long. The CDR3: CASSIRASHQPQHF. In DNA, the CDR3 is TGCGCCAGCAGCATACGGGCCTCTCATCAGCCCCAGCATTTT.

The chain is built from TRBV27 and TRBJ2-5, with D possibly matching TRBD2 (7 bases). Looked up from germline, CDR1 is MNHEY and CDR2 is SMNVEV (reference sequence). V was pared by 6 bases and J by 5 bases, with 19 bases between. The CDR3 has 15 amino acids. The CDR3 protein is CASRKGGALQETQYF. CDR3 nucleotides: TGTGCCAGCAGGAAAGGGGGGGCCCTTCAGGAGACCCAGTACTTC.

The V call is TRBV18, the J call TRBJ1-4, with 7 bases matching TRBD1. The CDR3 length is 15 residues. Looked up from germline, CDR1 is KGHSH and CDR2 is LQKENI. Trimming cost V 10 bases and J 1 base; bases outside gene matches: 9. The CDR3 DNA reads TGTGCCACACGCCGGGGACAGTTAACTAATGAAAAACTGTTTTTT. Protein: CATRRGQLTNEKLFF.

The V and J genes are TRBV6-8 and TRBJ1-2; tentative D call: TRBD1 (5 bases). Germline CDR1 and CDR2: MNHGY and SAAAGT. The CDR3 sequence is 16 residues long. V was cut by 6 bases and J by 4 bases, with 21 bases left in between. CDR3 in amino acids: CASRVDSIQLFYGYTF. For the CDR3, the DNA is TGTGCCAGCAGGGTAGACAGTATCCAGCTATTCTATGGCTACACCTTC.

The genes are TRBV19 and TRBJ1-5; D gene ambiguous. Germline-derived CDR1 and CDR2 are LNHDA and SQIVND (reference sequence). The CDR3 has 15 amino acids. V lost 1 base and J lost 7, with 14 bases in between. Here the CDR3 DNA reads TGTGCCAGTAGTATAGTTGGACTACTGGGGCAGCCCCAGCATTTT. Amino acid sequence: CASSIVGLLGQPQHF.

This clone was detected only a few times. The chain recombines TRBV19 with TRBJ2-2; D is unresolved. Germline CDR1 reads LNHDA; CDR2 reads SQIVND (reference sequence). The CDR3 has 15 residues. The V end was cut by 0 bases, the J end by 8 bases, with 13 bases between. As DNA, the CDR3 is TGTGCCAGTAGTATAGAGCCCAGGCCCATAGGGGAGCTGTTTTTT. This encodes CASSIEPRPIGELFF.

The rearrangement uses TRBV18 and TRBJ2-2; TRBD1 aligns across 7 bases. CDR1 is KGHSH, CDR2 LQKENI, per germline. V lost 3 bases, J lost 4 bases, and 8 bases stayed unmatched. The CDR3 totals 16 residues. The CDR3 sequence is CASSPTGQSSTGELFF. DNA of the CDR3: TGTGCCAGCTCACCGACGGGACAGAGCTCCACCGGGGAGCTGTTTTTT.

This clone was found once. The chain uses TRBV5-1 and TRBJ2-2, with 7 bases aligning to TRBD1. Trimming removed 3 bases from V and 3 bases from J; junction bases left unmatched: 5. Germline lookup yields CDR1 SGHRS and CDR2 YFSETQ. The CDR3 contains 15 residues. The CDR3 region has the DNA TGCGCCAGCAGCTCGGGACAGTCCTACACCGGGGAGCTGTTTTTT. This codes for CASSSGQSYTGELFF.

The V gene is TRBV6-8, the J gene TRBJ1-5, with TRBD1 as a possible D gene (6 bases). CDR1 MNHGY and CDR2 SAAAGT come from the germline V gene. The V and J ends lost 7 bases and 2 bases respectively, with 9 bases between them. There are 13 residues in the CDR3. The CDR3 reads CASNRDGNQPQHF. The CDR3 nucleotides read TGTGCCAGCAACAGGGACGGCAATCAGCCCCAGCATTTT.